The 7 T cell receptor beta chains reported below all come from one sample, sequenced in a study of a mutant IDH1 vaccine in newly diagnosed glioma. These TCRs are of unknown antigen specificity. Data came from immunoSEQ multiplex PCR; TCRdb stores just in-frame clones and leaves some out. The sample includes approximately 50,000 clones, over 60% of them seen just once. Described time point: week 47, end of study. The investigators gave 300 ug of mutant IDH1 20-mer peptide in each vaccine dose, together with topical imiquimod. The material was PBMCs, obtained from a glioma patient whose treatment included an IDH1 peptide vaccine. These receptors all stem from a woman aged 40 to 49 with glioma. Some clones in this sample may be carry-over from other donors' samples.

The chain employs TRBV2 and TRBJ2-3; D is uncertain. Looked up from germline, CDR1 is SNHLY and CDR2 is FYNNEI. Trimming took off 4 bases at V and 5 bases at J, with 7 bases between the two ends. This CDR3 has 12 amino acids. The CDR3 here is CASSVSGDTQYF. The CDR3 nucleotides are TGTGCCAGCAGTGTGTCCGGAGATACGCAGTATTTT. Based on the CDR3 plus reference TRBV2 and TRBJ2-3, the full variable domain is EPEVTQTPSHQVTQMGQEVILRCVPISNHLYFYWYRQILGQKVEFLVSFYNNEISEKSEIFDDQFSVERPDGSNFTLKIRSTKLEDSAMYFCASSVSGDTQYFGPGTRLTVL.

The CDR3 reads CASRKWSGGPQETQYF. DNA for the CDR3: TGCGCCAGCAGAAAATGGAGCGGGGGGCCACAAGAGACCCAGTACTTC. This chain connects TRBV4-1 to TRBJ2-5, with 9 nucleotides matching TRBD2. V shed 6 bases and J 2 bases; nucleotides not matched to a gene: 10. Germline CDR1 reads MGHRA; CDR2 reads YSYEKL. The CDR3 has 16 residues.

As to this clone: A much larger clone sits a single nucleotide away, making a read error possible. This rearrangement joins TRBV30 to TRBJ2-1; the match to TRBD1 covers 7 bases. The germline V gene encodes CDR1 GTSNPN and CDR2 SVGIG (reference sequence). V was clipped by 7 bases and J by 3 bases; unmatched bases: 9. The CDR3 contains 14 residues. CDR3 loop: CAFLKAGGYNEQFF. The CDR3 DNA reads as TGTGCCTTTCTCAAGGCAGGGGGCTACAATGAGCAGTTCTTC.

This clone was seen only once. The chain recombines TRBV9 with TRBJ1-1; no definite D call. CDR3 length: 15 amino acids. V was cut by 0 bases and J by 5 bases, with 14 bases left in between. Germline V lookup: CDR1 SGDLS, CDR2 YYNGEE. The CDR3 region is CASSVDSRVPTEAFF. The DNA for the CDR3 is TGTGCCAGCAGCGTAGATTCGAGAGTTCCTACTGAAGCTTTCTTT. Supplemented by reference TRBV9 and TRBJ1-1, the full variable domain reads DSGVTQTPKHLITATGQRVTLRCSPRSGDLSVYWYQQSLDQGLQFLIQYYNGEERAKGNILERFSAQQFPDLHSELNLSSLELGDSALYFCASSVDSRVPTEAFFGQGTRLTVV.

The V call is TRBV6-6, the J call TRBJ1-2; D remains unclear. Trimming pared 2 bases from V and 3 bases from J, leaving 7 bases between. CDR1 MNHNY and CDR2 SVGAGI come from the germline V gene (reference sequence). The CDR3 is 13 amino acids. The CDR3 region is CASSYGLDYGYTF. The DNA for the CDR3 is TGTGCCAGCAGTTACGGCCTGGACTATGGCTACACCTTC.

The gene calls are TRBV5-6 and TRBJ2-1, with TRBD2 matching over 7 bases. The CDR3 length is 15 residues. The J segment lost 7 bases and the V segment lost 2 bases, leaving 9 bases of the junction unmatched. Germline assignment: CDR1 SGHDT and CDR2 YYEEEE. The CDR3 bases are TGTGCCAGCAGCTTAGGCCTAGCGGACACAAATGAGCAGTTCTTC. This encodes CASSLGLADTNEQFF.

The CDR3 loop reads CASQISNEQYF. In nucleotides, the CDR3 is TGCGCCAGCCAGATATCAAACGAGCAGTACTTC. The rearrangement links TRBV10-2 to TRBJ2-7; D is uncertain. Between the trimmed V and J ends, which lost 8 bases and 5 bases, there was a span of 10 bases. Germline CDR1 reads WSHSY; CDR2 reads SAAADI. The CDR3 contains 11 residues.